This T cell receptor beta chain was profiled in a study of shared T cell receptors in the human thymus (dated by TCRdb to the early 2020s). Context from the whole study: The study examined how self-reactive, shared T-cell receptor alpha chains are generated in the human thymus.

The V and J ends are trimmed by 1 base and 5 bases, leaving 15 bases between them. The CDR3, cysteine through phenylalanine, is 16 amino acids long. Solely the CDR3 DNA is kept, with 48 bases framed from the first base. From a lookup of the germline V gene, CDR1 and CDR2 are ENHRY and SYGVKD. Libraries were built with the immunoSEQ multiplex PCR assay. Entries here come from immuneACCESS through TCRdb and include only in-frame sequences with V and J called. Some clones fail to appear in such tables; in the studies checked, an unresolved V gene covers under half of the shortfall, and the cause of the remainder is unknown. The sample data list some 660,000 clones, and approximately 87% of these were observed just once. The ten largest account for under 0.01% of the sample. As concerns this clone: The antigen this receptor binds is unknown. Per-base quality was not reported, and no clone a single base away is much larger than it.

These data are also associated with another study on human thymus T cells. As that second paper reports: Donors were immunologically healthy infants undergoing open corrective cardiac surgery for congenital heart defects in Finland. Thymus tissue was obtained as surgical resects removed during corrective cardiac surgery. Usage of V and J gene segments appeared to be biased in both the thymic and the peripheral blood repertoires. The related research found that thymic TCR repertoires overlapped highly between unrelated individuals. The study described the TCR alpha and beta repertoires in fewer than 10 infant thymus samples and a few matching peripheral blood samples. Donor ages ranged from about 6 to 244 days, and the cohort comprised roughly 6 male and two female infants. Thymocytes were freed from the tissue by mechanical means and kept at -70 degrees C as pellets of roughly 8.5-30 million cells. A QIAsymphony instrument was used to extract genomic DNA from frozen cell pellets. Using the immunoSEQ multiplex PCR assay, the TCRB and TCRAD loci were amplified from a standardized quantity of quality-controlled genomic DNA. The V(D)J region was spanned by amplicons of a length sufficient to cover the CDR3 and to identify V and J genes. Through the commercial immunoSEQ service, the amplicons were sequenced on an Illumina platform. Primer bias and sequencing errors were corrected as previously described, and TCRAD and TCRB were defined on the basis of the IMGT database. immunoSEQ Analyzer 3.0 and VDJTools were used for repertoire analysis, which covered basic statistics, V/J segment usage, diversity estimates, rarefaction and pairwise overlap. Chao1, ChaoE, Efron-Thisted, Shannon and inverse Simpson indices were used to estimate diversity, which was also estimated on datasets down-sampled to the smallest sample. Repertoire overlap used strict matching of CDR3 nucleotide sequence, V gene and J gene, with Jaccard-based multidimensional scaling clustering. On average, thymus samples yielded 810,000 or so unique TCRB clonotypes, whereas blood samples yielded about 84,000.

This receptor was obtained from a boy in the first two years of life with a congenital heart defect. Donor details come from another sample of the same person, matched by shared clones. The V gene is TRBV10-3 and the J gene is TRBJ2-1; the best D guess is TRBD1, with 5 bases matching. The sequenced sample consisted of thymocytes. For the CDR3, the sequence is CAISELRISGHNEQFF. The bases read TGTGCCATCAGTGAGTTAAGAATTTCAGGGCACAATGAGCAGTTCTTC.